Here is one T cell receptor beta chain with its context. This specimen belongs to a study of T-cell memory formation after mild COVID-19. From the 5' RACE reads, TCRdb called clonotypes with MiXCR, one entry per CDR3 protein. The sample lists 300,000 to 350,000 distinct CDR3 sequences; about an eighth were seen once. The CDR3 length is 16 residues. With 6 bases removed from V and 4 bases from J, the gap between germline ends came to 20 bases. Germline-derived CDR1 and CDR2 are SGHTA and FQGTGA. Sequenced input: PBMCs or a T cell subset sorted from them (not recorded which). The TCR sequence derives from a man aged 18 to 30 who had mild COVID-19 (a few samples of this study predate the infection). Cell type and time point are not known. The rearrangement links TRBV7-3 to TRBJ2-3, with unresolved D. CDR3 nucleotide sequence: TGTGCCAGCAGTCCGGGTCTGTTAGGGTACGCAGATACGCAGTATTTT. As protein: CASSPGLLGYADTQYF. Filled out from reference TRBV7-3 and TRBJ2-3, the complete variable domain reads GAGVSQTPSNKVTEKGKYVELRCDPISGHTALYWYRQSLGQGPEFLIYFQGTGAADDSGLPNDRFFAVRPEGSVSTLKIQRTERGDSAVYLCASSPGLLGYADTQYFGPGTRLTVL.